This T cell receptor beta chain was captured in a study of ipilimumab plus nivolumab after autologous stem cell transplantation. Whole-study context: Patients received a median of roughly 5 ipilimumab and roughly eight nivolumab doses. Regarding the study as a whole: TCR repertoire, Treg phenotype and gut microbiota reportedly support more study of this approach.

As regards this clone: Its specificity is not known.

CDR1 MDHEN and CDR2 SYDVKM come from the germline V gene. Trimming took off 1 base at V and 0 bases at J, with 7 bases between the two ends. This CDR3 is 14 amino acids long. Profiled with immunoSEQ multiplex PCR; TCRdb holds only in-frame clones, not every one. Of about 4,800 clones in the sample, more than 65% are singletons; the top ten hold 28%. Checkpoint therapy with ipilimumab 1 mg/kg began 14 to 28 days after transplant. Patients received nivolumab 3 mg/kg at weeks 1, 4, 7, 10, then fortnightly to week 26. Sequencing was performed on PBMCs, taken in a trial of ipilimumab plus nivolumab as post-transplant consolidation. V is TRBV28 and J is TRBJ2-7; possibly TRBD1 or TRBD2 for D (5 bases each). This sequence was found in a male donor with multiple myeloma. CDR3 in DNA: TGTGCCAGCAGTTTATCTGGGGGCTCCTACGAGCAGTACTTC. It codes for CASSLSGGSYEQYF.